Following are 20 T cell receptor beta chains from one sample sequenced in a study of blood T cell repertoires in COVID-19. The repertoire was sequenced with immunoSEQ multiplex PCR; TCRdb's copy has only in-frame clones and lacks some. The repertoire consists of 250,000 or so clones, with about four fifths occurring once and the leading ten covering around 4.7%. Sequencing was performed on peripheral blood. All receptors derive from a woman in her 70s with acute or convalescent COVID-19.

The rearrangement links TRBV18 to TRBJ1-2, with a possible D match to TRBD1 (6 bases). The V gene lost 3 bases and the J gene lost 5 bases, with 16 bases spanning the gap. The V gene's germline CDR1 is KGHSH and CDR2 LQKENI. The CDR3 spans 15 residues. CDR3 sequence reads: CASSPVMDSNYGYTF. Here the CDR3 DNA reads TGTGCCAGCTCACCGGTGATGGACAGCAATTATGGCTACACCTTC.

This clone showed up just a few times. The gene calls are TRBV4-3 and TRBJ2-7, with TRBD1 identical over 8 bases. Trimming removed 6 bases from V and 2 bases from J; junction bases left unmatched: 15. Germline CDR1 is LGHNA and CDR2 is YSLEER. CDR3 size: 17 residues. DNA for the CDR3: TGCGCCAGCAGTCCAGGGTCCCTTAACAGGGGGGCCTACGAGCAGTACTTC. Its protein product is CASSPGSLNRGAYEQYF.

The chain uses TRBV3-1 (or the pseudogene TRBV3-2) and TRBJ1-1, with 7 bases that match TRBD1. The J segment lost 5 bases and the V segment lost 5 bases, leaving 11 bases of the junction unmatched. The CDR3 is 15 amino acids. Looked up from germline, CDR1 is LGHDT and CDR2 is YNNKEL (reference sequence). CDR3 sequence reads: CASSVRDRPKTEAFF. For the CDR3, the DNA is TGTGCCAGCAGCGTACGGGACAGACCTAAGACTGAAGCTTTCTTT.

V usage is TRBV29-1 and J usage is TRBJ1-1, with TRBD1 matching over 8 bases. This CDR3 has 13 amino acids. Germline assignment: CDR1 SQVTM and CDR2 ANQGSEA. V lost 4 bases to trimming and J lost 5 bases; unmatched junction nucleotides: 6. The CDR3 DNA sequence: TGCAGCGTTGGGCGGGACAGGAGTACTGAAGCTTTCTTT. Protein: CSVGRDRSTEAFF.

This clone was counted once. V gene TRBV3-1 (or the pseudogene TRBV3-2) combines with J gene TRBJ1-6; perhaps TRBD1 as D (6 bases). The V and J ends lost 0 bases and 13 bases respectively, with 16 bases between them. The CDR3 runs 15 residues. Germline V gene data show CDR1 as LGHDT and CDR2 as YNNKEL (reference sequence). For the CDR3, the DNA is TGTGCCAGCAGCCAAGATTTAGGGACATACGACCCCCTCCACTTT. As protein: CASSQDLGTYDPLHF.

CDR3 in amino acids: CASSLPPGSGGAGEQYF. The CDR3 nucleotides read TGCGCCAGCAGCTTGCCCCCTGGGAGCGGGGGGGCGGGTGAGCAGTACTTC. The V gene is TRBV5-1, the J gene TRBJ2-7, with 10 bases fitting TRBD2. The germline V gene has CDR1 SGHRS and CDR2 YFSETQ. The trim removed 1 base at V and 7 bases at J, leaving 14 bases unmatched. This CDR3 comprises 17 residues.

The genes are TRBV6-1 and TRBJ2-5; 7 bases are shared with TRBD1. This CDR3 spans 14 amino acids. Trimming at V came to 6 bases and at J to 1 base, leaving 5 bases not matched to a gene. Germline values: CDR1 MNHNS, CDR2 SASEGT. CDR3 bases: TGTGCCAGCAGCCATACAGGGGCCCAAGAGACCCAGTACTTC. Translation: CASSHTGAQETQYF.

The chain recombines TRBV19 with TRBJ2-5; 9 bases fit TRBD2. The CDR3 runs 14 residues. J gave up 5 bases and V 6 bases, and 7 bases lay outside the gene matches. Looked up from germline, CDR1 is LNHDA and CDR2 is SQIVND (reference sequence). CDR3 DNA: TGTGCCAGTAGGCCGACTAGCGGCTCCGAGACCCAGTACTTC. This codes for CASRPTSGSETQYF. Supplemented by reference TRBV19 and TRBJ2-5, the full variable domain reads DGGITQSPKYLFRKEGQNVTLSCEQNLNHDAMYWYRQDPGQGLRLIYYSQIVNDFQKGDIAEGYSVSREKKESFPLTVTSAQKNPTAFYLCASRPTSGSETQYFGPGTRLLVL.

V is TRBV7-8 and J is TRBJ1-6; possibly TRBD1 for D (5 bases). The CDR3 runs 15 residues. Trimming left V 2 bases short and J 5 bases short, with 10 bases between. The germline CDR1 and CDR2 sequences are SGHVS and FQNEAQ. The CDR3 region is CASSLKGIDNSPLHF. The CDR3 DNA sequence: TGTGCCAGCAGCTTAAAGGGGATAGATAATTCACCCCTCCACTTT.

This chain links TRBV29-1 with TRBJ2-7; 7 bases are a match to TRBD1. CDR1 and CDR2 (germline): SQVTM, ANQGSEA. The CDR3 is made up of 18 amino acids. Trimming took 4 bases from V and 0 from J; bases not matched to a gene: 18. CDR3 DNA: TGCAGCGTTGTTTTCAGGGGGACGGGATATGCTGGCTCCTACGAGCAGTACTTC. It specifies CSVVFRGTGYAGSYEQYF.

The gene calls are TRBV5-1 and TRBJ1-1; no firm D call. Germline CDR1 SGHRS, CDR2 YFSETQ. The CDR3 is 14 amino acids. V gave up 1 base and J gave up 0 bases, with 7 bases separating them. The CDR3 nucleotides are TGCGCCAGCAGCTTGCGAGGGATGAACACTGAAGCTTTCTTT. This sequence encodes CASSLRGMNTEAFF.

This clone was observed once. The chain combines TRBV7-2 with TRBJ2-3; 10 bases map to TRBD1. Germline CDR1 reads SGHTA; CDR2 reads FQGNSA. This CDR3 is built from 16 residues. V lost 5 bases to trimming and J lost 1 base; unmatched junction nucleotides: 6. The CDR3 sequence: CASSPPGTGGTDTQYF. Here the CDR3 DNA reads TGTGCCAGCAGCCCCCCTGGGACAGGGGGCACAGATACGCAGTATTTT.

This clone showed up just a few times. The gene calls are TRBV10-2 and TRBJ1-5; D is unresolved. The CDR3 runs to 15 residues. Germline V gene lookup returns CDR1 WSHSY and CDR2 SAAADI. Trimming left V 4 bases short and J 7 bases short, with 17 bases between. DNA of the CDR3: TGCGCCAGCAGTGTCGAACGAGGCGGTGGGCAGCCCCAGCATTTT. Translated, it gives CASSVERGGGQPQHF.

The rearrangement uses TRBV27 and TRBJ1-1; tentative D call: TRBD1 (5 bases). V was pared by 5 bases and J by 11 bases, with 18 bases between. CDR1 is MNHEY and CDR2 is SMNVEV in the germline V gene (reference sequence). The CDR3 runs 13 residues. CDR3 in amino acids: CASSNWGVGGAFF. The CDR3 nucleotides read TGTGCCAGCAGTAATTGGGGAGTCGGGGGGGCTTTCTTT.

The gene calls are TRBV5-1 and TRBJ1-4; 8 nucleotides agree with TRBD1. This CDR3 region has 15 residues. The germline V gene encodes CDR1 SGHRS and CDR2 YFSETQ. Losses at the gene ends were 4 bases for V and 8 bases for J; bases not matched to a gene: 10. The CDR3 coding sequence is TGCGCCAGCAGCGCAGGATACAGGGGGAGGGAAAAACTGTTTTTT. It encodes CASSAGYRGREKLFF.

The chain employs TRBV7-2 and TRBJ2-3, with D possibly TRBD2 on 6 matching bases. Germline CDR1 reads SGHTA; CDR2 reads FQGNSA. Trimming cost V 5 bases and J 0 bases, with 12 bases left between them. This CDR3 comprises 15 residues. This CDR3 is CASSLVGGSTDTQYF. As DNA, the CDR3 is TGTGCCAGCAGCCTAGTGGGGGGTAGCACAGATACGCAGTATTTT.

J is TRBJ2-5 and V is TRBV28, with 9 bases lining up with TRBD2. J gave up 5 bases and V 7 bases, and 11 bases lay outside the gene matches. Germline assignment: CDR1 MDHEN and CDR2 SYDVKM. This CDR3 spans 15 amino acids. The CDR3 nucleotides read TGTGCCAGCACCCCCGGCGGGGGGGCCTTGGAGACCCAGTACTTC. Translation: CASTPGGGALETQYF.

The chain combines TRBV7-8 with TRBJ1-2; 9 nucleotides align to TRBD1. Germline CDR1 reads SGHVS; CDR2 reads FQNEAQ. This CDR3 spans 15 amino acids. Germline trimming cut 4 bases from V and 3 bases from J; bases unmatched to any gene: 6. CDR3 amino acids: CASSSTGGPHYGYTF. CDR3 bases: TGTGCCAGCAGCTCGACAGGGGGACCACACTATGGCTACACCTTC. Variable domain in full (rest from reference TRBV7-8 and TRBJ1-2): GAGVSQSPRYKVAKRGQDVALRCDPISGHVSLFWYQQALGQGPEFLTYFQNEAQLDKSGLPSDRFFAERPEGSVSTLKIQRTQQEDSAVYLCASSSTGGPHYGYTFGSGTRLTVV.

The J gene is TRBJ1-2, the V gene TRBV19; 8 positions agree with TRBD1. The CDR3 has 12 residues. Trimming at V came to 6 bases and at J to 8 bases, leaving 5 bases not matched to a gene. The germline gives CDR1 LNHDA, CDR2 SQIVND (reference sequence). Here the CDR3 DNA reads TGTGCCAGTAGACAGGGGGGCGTCGGCTACACCTTC. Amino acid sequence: CASRQGGVGYTF.

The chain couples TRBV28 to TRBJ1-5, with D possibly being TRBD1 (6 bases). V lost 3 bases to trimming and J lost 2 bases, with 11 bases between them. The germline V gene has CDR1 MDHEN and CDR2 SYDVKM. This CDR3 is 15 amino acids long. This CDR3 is CASSFTGYGNQPQHF. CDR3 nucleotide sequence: TGTGCCAGCAGTTTTACAGGGTACGGCAATCAGCCCCAGCATTTT. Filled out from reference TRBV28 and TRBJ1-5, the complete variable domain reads DVKVTQSSRYLVKRTGEKVFLECVQDMDHENMFWYRQDPGLGLRLIYFSYDVKMKEKGDIPEGYSVSREKKERFSLILESASTNQTSMYLCASSFTGYGNQPQHFGDGTRLSIL.